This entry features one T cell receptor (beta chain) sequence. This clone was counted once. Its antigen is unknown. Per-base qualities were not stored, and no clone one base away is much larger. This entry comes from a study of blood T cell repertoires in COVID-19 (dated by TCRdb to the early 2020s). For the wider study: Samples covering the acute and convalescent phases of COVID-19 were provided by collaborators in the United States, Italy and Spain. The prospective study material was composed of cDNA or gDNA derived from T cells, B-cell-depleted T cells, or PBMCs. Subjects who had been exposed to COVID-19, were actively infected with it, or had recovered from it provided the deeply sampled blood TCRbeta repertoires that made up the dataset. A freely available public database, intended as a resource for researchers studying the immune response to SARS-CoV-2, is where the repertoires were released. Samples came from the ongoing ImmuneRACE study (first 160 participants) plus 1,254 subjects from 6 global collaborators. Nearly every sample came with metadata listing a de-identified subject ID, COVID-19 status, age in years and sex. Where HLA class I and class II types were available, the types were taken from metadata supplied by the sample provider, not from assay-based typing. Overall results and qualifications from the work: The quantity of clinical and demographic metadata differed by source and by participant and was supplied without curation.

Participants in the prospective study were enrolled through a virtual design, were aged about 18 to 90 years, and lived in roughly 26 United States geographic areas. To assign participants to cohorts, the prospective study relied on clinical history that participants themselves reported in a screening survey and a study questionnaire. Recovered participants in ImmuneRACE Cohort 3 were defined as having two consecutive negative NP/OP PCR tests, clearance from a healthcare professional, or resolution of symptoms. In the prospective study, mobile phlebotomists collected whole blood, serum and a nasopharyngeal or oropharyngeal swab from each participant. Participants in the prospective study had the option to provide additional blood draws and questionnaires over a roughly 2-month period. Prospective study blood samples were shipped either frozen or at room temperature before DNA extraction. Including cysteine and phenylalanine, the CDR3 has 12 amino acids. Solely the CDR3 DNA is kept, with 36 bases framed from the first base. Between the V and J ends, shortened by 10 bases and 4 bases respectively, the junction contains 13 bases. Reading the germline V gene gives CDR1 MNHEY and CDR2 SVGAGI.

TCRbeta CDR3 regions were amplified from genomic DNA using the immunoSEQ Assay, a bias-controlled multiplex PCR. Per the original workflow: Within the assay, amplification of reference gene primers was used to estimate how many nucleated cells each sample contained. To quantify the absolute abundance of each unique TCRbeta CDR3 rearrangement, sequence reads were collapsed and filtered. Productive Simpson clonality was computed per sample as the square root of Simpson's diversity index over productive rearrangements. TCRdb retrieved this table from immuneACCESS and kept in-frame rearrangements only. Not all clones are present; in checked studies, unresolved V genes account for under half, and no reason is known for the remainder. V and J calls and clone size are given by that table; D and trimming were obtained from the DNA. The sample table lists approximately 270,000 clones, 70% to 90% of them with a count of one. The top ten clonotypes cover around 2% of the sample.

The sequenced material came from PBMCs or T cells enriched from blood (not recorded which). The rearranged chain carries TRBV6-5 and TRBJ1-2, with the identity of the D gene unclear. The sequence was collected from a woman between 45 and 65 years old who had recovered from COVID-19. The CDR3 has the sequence CATHTGTYGYTF. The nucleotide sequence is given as TGTGCCACCCACACGGGAACCTATGGCTACACCTTC.